The 14 T cell receptor beta chains given below trace back to one sample, sequenced in a study of blood T cell repertoires in COVID-19. TCRdb's copy holds only in-frame clones and misses some; the assay was immunoSEQ multiplex PCR. The sample carries roughly 320,000 clones, nearly 90% recorded once. The sequencing sample was made of peripheral blood. These receptors originate from a woman aged 30 to 39 with COVID-19, enrolled during active disease.

The chain recombines TRBV2 with TRBJ1-1, with 11 bases identical to TRBD1. Germline CDR1 and CDR2: SNHLY and FYNNEI. V dropped 0 bases and J dropped 11; count of bases not matched to a gene: 11. CDR3 length: 16 amino acids. Here the CDR3 reads CASSEASGTGGIGAFF. In DNA form, the CDR3 reads TGTGCCAGCAGTGAAGCTTCCGGGACAGGGGGAATTGGGGCTTTCTTT.

V and J are TRBV18 and TRBJ2-1; tentatively, D is TRBD2 (6 bases). The CDR3 extends over 15 amino acids. Trimming removed 2 bases at V and 3 bases at J, with 11 bases between. The germline V gene has CDR1 KGHSH and CDR2 LQKENI. The CDR3: CASSPSLADYNEQFF. CDR3 in DNA: TGTGCCAGCTCACCAAGTTTAGCGGACTACAATGAGCAGTTCTTC.

The chain recombines TRBV6-5 with TRBJ1-5; D is possibly TRBD1 (5 bases). Looked up from germline, CDR1 is MNHEY and CDR2 is SVGAGI. V lost 10 bases and J lost 0, with 16 bases in between. CDR3 length equals 15 residues. The CDR3 here is CATTRGTYSNQPQHF. CDR3 DNA sequence: TGTGCCACAACCCGGGGGACTTATAGCAATCAGCCCCAGCATTTT.

The chain uses TRBV28 and TRBJ2-3; TRBD1 might be the D (6 bases). V shed 5 bases and J shed 7 bases, with 10 bases lying between them. Germline V gene data show CDR1 as MDHEN and CDR2 as SYDVKM. The CDR3 extends over 12 amino acids. The CDR3 sequence is CASSQDSYTQYF. For the CDR3, the DNA is TGTGCCAGCAGTCAGGACAGCTATACGCAGTATTTT.

The chain combines TRBV9 with TRBJ1-2; TRBD1 aligns across 9 bases. CDR3 length equals 16 residues. Germline V lookup: CDR1 SGDLS, CDR2 YYNGEE. V shed 3 bases, J shed 3 bases, and the junction held 9 bases outside the gene matches. CDR3 nucleotide sequence: TGTGCCAGCAGCGCAAAGATAACAGGGGGCTACTATGGCTACACCTTC. Residues: CASSAKITGGYYGYTF.

This chain links TRBV30 with TRBJ2-3; a weak D match, TRBD2 (5 bases). Germline V CDR1 and CDR2: GTSNPN, SVGIG (reference sequence). V lost 2 bases and J 5 bases, leaving 17 bases between the germline ends. The CDR3 consists of 15 residues. The CDR3 nucleotides are TGTGCCTGGAGTCCAAGACGAGGGCTTGGAGATACGCAGTATTTT. Protein product: CAWSPRRGLGDTQYF.

The rearrangement joins TRBV7-8 to TRBJ1-1; 9 bases map to TRBD1. The CDR3 consists of 13 residues. Germline-derived CDR1 and CDR2 are SGHVS and FQNEAQ. Unmatched junction bases numbered 9, after V lost 5 bases and J lost 11 bases. As DNA, the CDR3 is TGTGCCAGCAGCCTTGGACAGGGGATGTCGGCTTTCTTT. It yields the protein CASSLGQGMSAFF.

The chain couples TRBV2 to TRBJ2-6, with 9 positions matching TRBD1. Losses at the gene ends were 6 bases for V and 3 bases for J; bases not matched to a gene: 12. Germline CDR1 is SNHLY and CDR2 is FYNNEI. The CDR3 consists of 18 residues. The CDR3 region is CASRVLTGGIGGANVLTF. CDR3 bases: TGTGCCAGCAGGGTCCTGACAGGGGGGATTGGTGGGGCCAACGTCCTGACTTTC.

The J gene is TRBJ1-2, the V gene TRBV7-9; 7 bases agree with TRBD1. Germline V CDR1 and CDR2: SEHNR, FQNEAQ (reference sequence). The trim removed 3 bases at V and 1 base at J, leaving 8 bases unmatched. The CDR3 covers 16 residues. The CDR3 DNA is TGTGCCAGCAGCTTTGGTCCGGGACAGCTTAACTATGGCTACACCTTC. Translated: CASSFGPGQLNYGYTF.

The chain combines TRBV2 with TRBJ1-2; tentatively, D is TRBD1 (6 bases). The CDR3 is made up of 15 amino acids. V was trimmed by 6 bases and J by 3 bases, leaving 17 bases between them. CDR1 and CDR2 from the germline V gene are SNHLY and FYNNEI. As DNA, the CDR3 is TGTGCCAGCAGCCGAAGACAGGACGGCGACTATGGCTACACCTTC. Translation gives CASSRRQDGDYGYTF.

This chain uses TRBV6-5 with TRBJ2-7, with TRBD1 matching 8 bases. V shed 6 bases, J shed 4 bases, and the junction held 11 bases outside the gene matches. The CDR3 covers 15 residues. Per germline, CDR1 MNHEY and CDR2 SVGAGI. The CDR3 bases are TGTGCCAGCAGCATCTACGAGGACAGGGATTACGAGCAGTACTTC. Translated: CASSIYEDRDYEQYF.

This sequence joins TRBV6-2 or TRBV6-3 and TRBJ1-6, with D maybe TRBD1 (6 bases). This CDR3 contains 18 residues. Germline V gives CDR1 MNHEY, CDR2 SVGEGT. Trimming shortened V by 4 bases and J by 4 bases, and 20 bases separated the two germline ends. The CDR3 loop reads CASSSNPGTLAYNSPLHF. The CDR3 region has the DNA TGTGCCAGCAGTTCGAACCCCGGGACACTTGCATATAATTCACCCCTCCACTTT.

CDR3 nucleotides: TGTGCCAGCAGCGGAACAGGGGGCCCTAACACTGAAGCTTTCTTT. It specifies CASSGTGGPNTEAFF. The genes are TRBV5-4 and TRBJ1-1, with 9 bases that match TRBD1. There are 15 residues in the CDR3. After removal of 4 bases from V and 2 bases from J, the junction contained 6 bases not matched to a gene. The V gene's germline CDR1 is SGHNT and CDR2 YYREEE (reference sequence). The full variable domain, rest sourced from reference TRBV5-4 and TRBJ1-1, is ETGVTQSPTHLIKTRGQQVTLRCSSQSGHNTVSWYQQALGQGPQFIFQYYREEENGRGNFPPRFSGLQFPNYSSELNVNALELDDSALYLCASSGTGGPNTEAFFGQGTRLTVV.

This rearrangement joins TRBV7-6 to TRBJ1-1, with D possibly matching TRBD1 (5 bases). V lost 5 bases and J lost 7, with 20 bases in between. CDR3 length equals 15 residues. Germline V gives CDR1 SGHVS, CDR2 FNYEAQ. The CDR3 region is CASSHGGDPGFEAFF. The CDR3 DNA sequence: TGTGCCAGCAGCCACGGGGGTGACCCGGGTTTTGAAGCTTTCTTT.